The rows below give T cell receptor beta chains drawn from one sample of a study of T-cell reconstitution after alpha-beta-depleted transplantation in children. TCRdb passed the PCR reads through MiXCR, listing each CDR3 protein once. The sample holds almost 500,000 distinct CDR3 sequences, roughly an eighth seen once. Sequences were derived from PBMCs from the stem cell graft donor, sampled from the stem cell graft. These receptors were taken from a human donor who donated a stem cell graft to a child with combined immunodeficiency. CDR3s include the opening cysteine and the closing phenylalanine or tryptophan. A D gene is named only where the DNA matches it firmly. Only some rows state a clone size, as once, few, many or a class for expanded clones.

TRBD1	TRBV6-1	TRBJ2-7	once	CASSRPGQGGYEQYF	TGTGCCAGCAGTCGACCTGGACAGGGCGGGTACGAGCAGTACTTC
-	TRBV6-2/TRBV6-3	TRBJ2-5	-	CASSYAAGTSLETQYF	TGTGCCAGCAGTTACGCGGCGGGAACGTCGTTAGAGACCCAGTACTTC
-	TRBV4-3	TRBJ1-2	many	CASSQDGARGYGYTF	TGCGCCAGCAGCCAAGACGGTGCAAGGGGCTATGGCTACACCTTC
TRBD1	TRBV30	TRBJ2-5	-	CAWSPIGDRALRGQETQYF	TGTGCCTGGAGTCCAATTGGGGACAGGGCTCTTAGGGGGCAAGAGACCCAGTACTTC
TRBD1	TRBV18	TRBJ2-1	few	CASSPGQGTQSQFF	TGTGCCAGCTCACCTGGACAGGGAACCCAGTCGCAGTTCTTC
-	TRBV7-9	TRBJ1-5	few	CASSLQGNNQPQHF	TGTGCCAGCAGCTTACAGGGCAACAATCAGCCCCAGCATTTT
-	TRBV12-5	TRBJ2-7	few	CASGLGQFYEQYF	TGTGCTAGTGGTTTGGGCCAGTTCTACGAGCAGTACTTC
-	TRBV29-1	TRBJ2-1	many	CSVTVGRGTWFF	-
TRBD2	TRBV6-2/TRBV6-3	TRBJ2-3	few	CASTSRAGVAGTDTQYF	TGTGCCAGCACTTCAAGAGCGGGAGTAGCCGGCACAGATACGCAGTATTTT
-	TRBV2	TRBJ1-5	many	CASSEARGAGQPQHF	TGTGCCAGCAGTGAAGCGCGGGGCGCCGGTCAGCCCCAGCATTTT